These T cell receptor beta chains were read from a single sample in a study of patients and donors after allogeneic stem cell transplantation. MiXCR was run by TCRdb on the RT-PCR reads, yielding one entry per CDR3 protein. The sample shows approximately 430,000 distinct CDR3 sequences, more than 15% of them seen only once. Sequencing was performed on blood, either unsorted or a sorted T cell fraction (not recorded which). The source is a human donor who was either an allogeneic HSCT recipient or a stem cell or donor lymphocyte infusion donor (not recorded which). It is not recorded whose cells these are; they may come from a transplant donor. Each CDR3 is given with its conserved first and last residue. A D gene is named only where the DNA matches it firmly. Rows give clone size only sometimes, using once, few, many, or a class for an expanded clone.

d_call | clone_size | j_call | v_call | cdr3_nt | cdr3_aa
TRBD1 | . | TRBJ2-3 | TRBV3-1 | TGTGCCAGCAGGCGGACAGGGAGGACAGATACGCAGTATTTT | CASRRTGRTDTQYF
. | . | TRBJ1-3 | TRBV5-1 | TGCGCCAGCAGCCCCTCGGGACACCAACCTACTGGAAACACCATATATTTT | CASSPSGHQPTGNTIYF
. | few | TRBJ1-2 | TRBV20-1 | TGCAGTGCTAGAGTGCGGGGGGCCGGTAACTATGGCTACACCTTC | CSARVRGAGNYGYTF
. | few | TRBJ1-2 | TRBV18 | TGTGCCAGCTCACCACCCGCCAACAGGGACTATGGCTACACCTTC | CASSPPANRDYGYTF
TRBD1 | . | TRBJ1-5 | TRBV6-2/TRBV6-3 | TGTGCCAGCAGTTATAAAGTAAGGGGACAGGGCGATCAGCCCCAGCATTTT | CASSYKVRGQGDQPQHF
. | many | TRBJ1-2 | TRBV5-8 | TGTGCCAGCAGCTTCGAATCCTATGGCTACACCTTC | CASSFESYGYTF
TRBD1 | few | TRBJ1-6 | TRBV29-1 | TGCAGCGTCCGGACAGGGTCAAATTCACCCCTCCACTTT | CSVRTGSNSPLHF
. | . | TRBJ1-1 | TRBV6-5 | TGTGCCAGCAGTTCAGGGGAGGGAAACACTGAAGCTTTCTTT | CASSSGEGNTEAFF
. | few | TRBJ2-2 | TRBV7-8 | TGTGCCAGCAGCTTAAGACGAACCTCTCCGAACACCGGGGAGCTGTTTTTT | CASSLRRTSPNTGELFF
. | many | TRBJ1-3 | TRBV15 | TGTGCCACCAGAATAACCTCTGGAAACACCATATATTTT | CATRITSGNTIYF
TRBD1 | . | TRBJ2-3 | TRBV14 | TGTGCCAGCAGCGGACAGGAAGATACGCAGTATTTT | CASSGQEDTQYF
. | few | TRBJ2-3 | TRBV5-6 | TGTGCCAGCAGCCCCGGACCAGGCACAGATACGCAGTATTTT | CASSPGPGTDTQYF
. | . | TRBJ1-2 | TRBV20-1 | TGCAGTGCGGGAGGGAGTAACTATGGCTACACCTTC | CSAGGSNYGYTF
. | . | TRBJ2-1 | TRBV7-9 | TGTGCCAGCAGCTCCTTGGGACGCGATGAGCAGTTCTTC | CASSSLGRDEQFF
TRBD2 | . | TRBJ2-5 | TRBV12-3/TRBV12-4 | TGTGCCAGCAGCCTGGGGACTAGCGGGAGGAGAGAGACCCAGTACTTC | CASSLGTSGRRETQYF
. | few | TRBJ1-5 | TRBV6-5 | TGTGCCAGCAGTTCTAGGGGCAGTCAGCCCCAGCATTTT | CASSSRGSQPQHF
TRBD2 | few | TRBJ2-1 | TRBV12-3/TRBV12-4 | TGTGCCAGCACCTTGGAGAGCGGGAGTGTCTATGAGCAGTTCTTC | CASTLESGSVYEQFF
TRBD2 | . | TRBJ2-1 | TRBV2 | TGTGCCAGCAGTGAAGCGCTTTCAGGGAGGGTTTACAATGAGCAGTTCTTC | CASSEALSGRVYNEQFF
. | many | TRBJ2-2 | TRBV4-2 | TGTGCCAGCAGCCAGGGAAACACCGGGGAGCTGTTTTTT | CASSQGNTGELFF
. | many | TRBJ2-7 | TRBV5-1 | TGCGCCAGCAGCTGGAAGCCGGACTACGAGCAGTACTTC | CASSWKPDYEQYF
. | few | TRBJ2-2 | TRBV3-1 | TGTGCCAGCAGCCGTTTCGGGAGAGGCACCGGGGAGCTGTTTTTT | CASSRFGRGTGELFF
TRBD2 | . | TRBJ2-1 | TRBV2 | TGTGCCAGTATTAGCGGGACCGCCTGGGGTGAGCAGTTCTTC | CASISGTAWGEQFF
. | . | TRBJ2-7 | TRBV20-1 | TGCAGTGCAACTCAAGGCGCCGAGCAGTACTTC | CSATQGAEQYF
. | . | TRBJ1-1 | TRBV7-2 | TGTGCCAGCAGTGGTCGTATGGGGACTGAAGCTTTCTTT | CASSGRMGTEAFF
TRBD2 | few | TRBJ2-7 | TRBV6-2/TRBV6-3 | TGTGCCAGCAGTTATCGGGACTACTCCTACGAGCAGTACTTC | CASSYRDYSYEQYF
. | . | TRBJ1-2 | TRBV12-3/TRBV12-4 | TGTGCCAGCAGCATGATGCAGGACTATGGCTACACCTTC | CASSMMQDYGYTF
TRBD2 | few | TRBJ2-3 | TRBV4-1 | TGCGCCAGCAGCCACCCCATCAAGCTAGCGGGAGGGCCGTTTCGCACAGATACGCAGTATTTT | CASSHPIKLAGGPFRTDTQYF
. | . | TRBJ1-4 | TRBV9 | TGTGCCAGCAGCGGGGCCAAGGGTGAAAAACTGTTTTTT | CASSGAKGEKLFF
TRBD2 | . | TRBJ2-7 | TRBV27 | TGTGCCAGCAGTTTATTGCGGGAGGGGCTCCACGAGCAGTACTTC | CASSLLREGLHEQYF
TRBD1 | few | TRBJ2-7 | TRBV12-3/TRBV12-4 | TGTGCCACCCCTCGGACAGGGACAAGGTACGAGCAGTACTTC | CATPRTGTRYEQYF
TRBD1 | . | TRBJ1-2 | TRBV4-1 | TGCGCCAGCAGCCAAGACACAGGGGCGGGGAGGGGCTACACCTTC | CASSQDTGAGRGYTF
TRBD2 | . | TRBJ2-3 | TRBV11-2 | TGTGCCAGCAGATACAGGGGACTGCCGACTAGCGGGGGGAGCACAGATACGCAGTATTTT | CASRYRGLPTSGGSTDTQYF
TRBD2 | . | TRBJ2-5 | TRBV6-1 | TGTGCCAGCAGTGAAAGGTTCTCTAGCGGGGCCGGCCTTCAAGAGACCCAGTACTTC | CASSERFSSGAGLQETQYF
TRBD1 | . | TRBJ1-6 | TRBV20-1 | TGCAGTGCCAGGGGGTTGACAGGATCTAATTCACCCCTCCACTTT | CSARGLTGSNSPLHF
TRBD1 | many | TRBJ1-5 | TRBV12-3/TRBV12-4 | TGTGCCAGCAGTTCTCGACAGGGGATGAATCAGCCCCAGCATTTT | CASSSRQGMNQPQHF
. | few | TRBJ2-7 | TRBV6-2/TRBV6-3 | TGTGCCAGCAGTTACTCGGGCGGGGGCGGCGAGCAGTACTTC | CASSYSGGGGEQYF
. | few | TRBJ1-1 | TRBV19 | TGTGCCAGTAGTTCCCCCGGGACCCCCCTGAACACTGAAGCTTTCTTT | CASSSPGTPLNTEAFF
. | . | TRBJ1-5 | TRBV7-8 | TGTGCCAGCAGCCCACGACAGGTCAATCAGCCCCAGCATTTT | CASSPRQVNQPQHF
TRBD2 | few | TRBJ2-7 | TRBV5-1 | TGCGCCAGCAGCTCGACTAGCACTTCCCCCTACGAGCAGTACTTC | CASSSTSTSPYEQYF
. | few | TRBJ2-1 | TRBV3-1 | TGTGCCAGCAGCCGGGACTTTAGTCACAATGAGCAGTTCTTC | CASSRDFSHNEQFF
. | few | TRBJ2-7 | TRBV16 | TGTGCCAGCAGCCAATTAAGGGAAAAGTACTTC | CASSQLREKYF